Included here is one T cell receptor (beta chain) sequence, with context. This clone occurred once. There is no known antigen for this receptor. Base qualities were left out, and no much larger clone turns up one base away. The sample comes from a study of graft-versus-host responses after intestinal transplantation (dated by TCRdb to about 2021). Study-level background: Recipients received multivisceral, liver-intestinal, or isolated intestinal transplants. All recipients received anti-thymocyte globulin induction followed by maintenance tacrolimus and steroids for around 3 years. Bulk TCR-beta CDR3 sequencing was used to track graft-versus-host and host-versus-graft alloreactive T cell clones in the graft, circulation and bone marrow after intestinal transplantation. Alloreactive clones were identified by sequencing pre-transplant mixed lymphocyte reaction products and comparing them with unstimulated pre-transplant donor and recipient T cells. Of the 20 to 25 intestinal transplant recipients enrolled in the cohort, one of whom was a retransplant, 3 patients without pretransplant specimens were excluded. A peak of at least 4% donor T cells among recipient peripheral blood mononuclear cells was the definition used for donor T cell macrochimerism. Rather than being sequenced by the commercial service, samples from three later patients were sequenced in-house on an Illumina MiSeq and processed with MiXCR.

What the authors observed across the whole study: Peak levels of circulating GvH clones were associated with declines in HvG clones early after transplant. GvH clones were detected in recipient bone marrow, and some appeared earlier in ileal mucosa or blood, consistent with an intestinal mucosal origin. Patients with donor T cell macrochimerism had high GvH to HvG T cell clonal ratios in their allografts. Conclusions were limited by the relatively low number and heterogeneity of intestinal transplant patients.

The sample's time point label is to be understood as: cells obtained before transplantation from donor or recipient. CD3+CD4+ and CD3+CD8+ populations were FACS-sorted from unstimulated pre-transplant donor and recipient cells taken from spleen or lymph nodes. The method behind the library was the immunoSEQ multiplex PCR assay. For most patients, genomic DNA was isolated with the Qiagen DNeasy Blood and Tissue Kit and sent frozen to Adaptive Biotechnologies for TCR sequencing. High-throughput TCR-beta CDR3 sequencing of genomic DNA from most patients was performed by Adaptive Biotechnologies. The paper's data handling went like this. TCR sequencing data were retrieved from Adaptive's ImmunoSEQ software for some 19 patients, whereas a few other patients were processed with MiXCR and VDJtools. To correct CD4 versus CD8 sorting errors, sequences present in both subsets at a frequency ratio below 5:1 were removed. CDR3 nucleotide sequences shared between donor and recipient were removed because their origin could not be assigned. At least 2-fold expansion over unstimulated cells and a minimum CFSE-low frequency of 0.002% (template counts) or 0.001% (read counts) were required for clones to be classified as alloreactive. Clones were considered mappable if detected in sequenced pre-transplant spleen, lymph node, or MLR CFSE-low populations of the donor or recipient. The cumulative frequency of alloreactive clones was calculated as a percentage of all sequences, weighted by copy number. Here the immuneACCESS table is served through TCRdb, limited to in-frame sequences with V and J called. Missing clones are a known gap in these copies; in checked studies unresolved V genes cover under half, and the rest lacks a known reason. V and J calls and clone size come straight from that table; D and trimming were deduced from the DNA. The sample yields 90,000 to 120,000 clones; over 80% were counted once. Less than 0.8% of the sample belongs to the ten largest clones.

The clonotype comes from a human donor who was the organ donor for an intestinal transplant. Sequencing used unstimulated CD4+ T cells sorted from spleen or lymph node cells, obtained before transplant.

The CDR3 amino acid sequence is: CASRAGTAYEQYF. The DNA sequence is given as TGCGCCAGCAGGGCTGGGACAGCCTACGAGCAGTACTTC. The chain joins TRBV5-1 to TRBJ2-7; 7 bases in the middle match TRBD1. The germline V gene gives CDR1 as SGHRS and CDR2 as YFSETQ. From the cysteine through the phenylalanine, the CDR3 covers 13 amino acids. Solely the CDR3 DNA is kept, with 39 bases framed from the first base. Here V drops 5 bases and J drops 2 bases, and the junction holds 4 bases not matched to any gene.